This entry lists 31 T cell receptor beta chains sequenced from one sample in a study of blood T cell repertoires in COVID-19. TCRdb's table, derived via immunoSEQ multiplex PCR, lists solely in-frame clones and lacks some. The sample yields 200,000 to 300,000 clones, about 90% seen once. Material: peripheral blood. The origin of the receptors is a person in their late teens or twenties with COVID-19, enrolled during active disease.

The chain has TRBV7-9 and TRBJ2-5, with D unclear. The CDR3 is 15 residues long. V lost 3 bases and J 2 bases, leaving 13 bases between the germline ends. In germline, CDR1 is SEHNR, CDR2 FQNEAQ (reference sequence). The CDR3 reads CASSFGSTVQETQYF. DNA for the CDR3: TGTGCCAGCAGCTTTGGGTCAACAGTGCAAGAGACCCAGTACTTC.

The chain has TRBV24-1 and TRBJ2-7; D not resolved. Germline V lookup: CDR1 KGHDR, CDR2 SFDVKD. The CDR3 length is 14 residues. Deletions cut 5 bases from V and 6 bases from J, with 16 bases between. As DNA, the CDR3 is TGTGCCACCAGTGTTATGTACAGTCCACGCGAGCAGTACTTC. Its protein product is CATSVMYSPREQYF.

CDR3 DNA sequence: TGTGCCAGCAGTACAACAGGGTTCCAAGAGACCCAGTACTTC. This translates into CASSTTGFQETQYF. The genes are TRBV6-5 and TRBJ2-5, with D possibly being TRBD1 (6 bases). The CDR3 has 14 residues. Deletions cut 5 bases from V and 1 base from J, with 11 bases between. CDR1 MNHEY and CDR2 SVGAGI come from the germline V gene.

V gene TRBV25-1 combines with J gene TRBJ2-5, with 8 nucleotides matching TRBD2. With V trimmed by 3 bases and J by 0 bases, 12 bases remained unmatched. Germline V gives CDR1 MGHDK, CDR2 SYGVNS. The CDR3 is 18 residues long. The DNA of the CDR3 is TGTGCCAGCAGTGAGGAAGTAGCGGGAAATCTGTACCAAGAGACCCAGTACTTC. Amino acids: CASSEEVAGNLYQETQYF.

J is TRBJ2-5 and V is TRBV14; TRBD1 matches 9 bases. Germline loops: CDR1 SGHDN, CDR2 FVKESK. Losses at the gene ends were 5 bases for V and 5 bases for J; bases not matched to a gene: 9. The CDR3 consists of 15 residues. The CDR3 is CASSAGTGLWETQYF. CDR3 bases: TGTGCCAGCAGCGCCGGGACAGGGTTATGGGAGACCCAGTACTTC.

The chain is built from TRBV29-1 and TRBJ2-7, with D unclear. Trimming removed 4 bases from V and 1 base from J, with 11 bases in between. CDR1 and CDR2 from the germline V gene are SQVTM and ANQGSEA. The CDR3 runs to 13 residues. CDR3 amino acids: CSVGASSSYEQYF. The CDR3 DNA reads as TGCAGCGTTGGCGCCTCAAGTTCCTACGAGCAGTACTTC.

The table lists this clone with a few counts. J is TRBJ2-3 and V is TRBV3-1 (or the pseudogene TRBV3-2), with TRBD2 identical over 9 bases. The CDR3 runs to 15 residues. J lost 4 bases, V lost 2 bases, and 4 bases had no gene match. Germline V gene lookup returns CDR1 LGHDT and CDR2 YNNKEL (reference sequence). The CDR3 sequence: CASSQFSGSADTQYF. CDR3 DNA sequence: TGTGCCAGCAGCCAATTTAGCGGGAGCGCAGATACGCAGTATTTT.

The gene calls are TRBV9 and TRBJ2-1; 13 nucleotides match TRBD2. Germline V CDR1 and CDR2: SGDLS, YYNGEE. The CDR3 covers 18 residues. The trim removed 0 bases at V and 7 bases at J, leaving 10 bases unmatched. The CDR3, as DNA: TGTGCCAGCAGCGTAGGACTCAGGACTAGCGGGAGTAGAAATGAGCAGTTCTTC. This sequence encodes CASSVGLRTSGSRNEQFF.

Details on this clone: Its ends do not fully match the called genes, so a read error is possible. V is TRBV7-9 and J is TRBJ2-7, with D possibly TRBD2 on 5 matching bases. The CDR3 is 17 residues long. Germline CDR1 and CDR2: SEHNR and FQNEAQ (reference sequence). Here the CDR3 reads CASSFGVLSSSSDEQYF. Written as DNA, the CDR3 is TGTGCCAGCAGCTTCGGTGTTTTGTCTAGCTCCTCCGACGAGCAGTACTTC.

This chain uses TRBV9 with TRBJ2-2; 11 bases agree with TRBD2. CDR3 length: 15 residues. The germline V gene encodes CDR1 SGDLS and CDR2 YYNGEE. Losses at the gene ends were 7 bases for V and 2 bases for J; bases not matched to a gene: 4. The CDR3 sequence is CASGSGRGNTGELFF. The CDR3 DNA follows: TGTGCCAGCGGTAGCGGGAGGGGAAACACCGGGGAGCTGTTTTTT.

The chain carries TRBV6-5 and TRBJ1-2; 9 bases agree with TRBD1. The germline V gene has CDR1 MNHEY and CDR2 SVGAGI. After removal of 4 bases from V and 7 bases from J, the junction contained 7 bases not matched to a gene. CDR3 length equals 14 residues. In nucleotides, the CDR3 is TGTGCCAGCAGTTTGGGACAGGGAAGGATTGGCTACACCTTC. This encodes CASSLGQGRIGYTF.

The rearrangement links TRBV7-2 to TRBJ1-2; D perhaps matches TRBD1 (6 bases). V lost 0 bases and J 8 bases, leaving 10 bases between the germline ends. Germline CDR1 SGHTA, CDR2 FQGNSA. CDR3 size: 13 residues. CDR3 sequence: CASSLAQGRGYTF. DNA of the CDR3: TGTGCCAGCAGCTTAGCGCAGGGGCGCGGCTACACCTTC.

This clone occurred once. The V and J genes are TRBV2 and TRBJ2-7, with TRBD2 matching 11 bases. This CDR3 spans 17 amino acids. Germline CDR1 SNHLY, CDR2 FYNNEI. Unmatched junction bases numbered 16, after V lost 8 bases and J lost 4 bases. In DNA form, the CDR3 reads TGTGCCAGCGGGGGGAATGTAGCGGGAGGGGTGCTGTACGAGCAGTACTTC. Translation gives CASGGNVAGGVLYEQYF.

This chain connects TRBV5-6 to TRBJ1-2; 7 nucleotides match TRBD1. CDR1 is SGHDT and CDR2 is YYEEEE in the germline V gene. This CDR3 contains 14 residues. V dropped 4 bases and J dropped 2; count of bases not matched to a gene: 5. Written as DNA, the CDR3 is TGTGCCAGCAGCCTTCCACAGGGGAACTATGGCTACACCTTC. Its translation is CASSLPQGNYGYTF.

Only one count was recorded for this clone. V and J are TRBV19 and TRBJ2-3; 8 bases map to TRBD2. The CDR3 sequence is 16 residues long. With V trimmed by 6 bases and J by 5 bases, 13 bases remained unmatched. CDR1 and CDR2 from the germline V gene are LNHDA and SQIVND (reference sequence). CDR3 sequence: CASRPHVSGSLDTQYF. CDR3 sequence (DNA): TGTGCCAGTAGGCCCCATGTCAGCGGGAGTCTAGATACGCAGTATTTT. The whole variable domain, filled in from reference TRBV19 and TRBJ2-3, reads DGGITQSPKYLFRKEGQNVTLSCEQNLNHDAMYWYRQDPGQGLRLIYYSQIVNDFQKGDIAEGYSVSREKKESFPLTVTSAQKNPTAFYLCASRPHVSGSLDTQYFGPGTRLTVL.

The chain links TRBV5-1 to TRBJ2-7; 10 bases map to TRBD2. Looked up from germline, CDR1 is SGHRS and CDR2 is YFSETQ. The CDR3 is 12 amino acids. J gave up 1 base and V 8 bases, and 0 bases lay outside the gene matches. CDR3 in amino acids: CASSGGSYEQYF. The CDR3 coding sequence is TGCGCCAGTAGCGGGGGGTCCTACGAGCAGTACTTC.

The V call is TRBV15, the J call TRBJ1-2; 7 bases agree with TRBD1. CDR3 length: 15 amino acids. With 1 base clipped from V and 4 bases from J, the junction kept 6 bases outside the gene matches. Germline V gene sequence: CDR1 LNHNV, CDR2 YYDKDF (reference sequence). The CDR3 protein is CATSRVGGGRYGYTF. DNA for the CDR3: TGTGCCACCAGCAGAGTTGGAGGGGGCCGCTATGGCTACACCTTC.

The chain joins TRBV5-6 to TRBJ1-5; D is uncertain. The germline gives CDR1 SGHDT, CDR2 YYEEEE. Deletions cut 4 bases from V and 3 bases from J, with 11 bases between. The CDR3 totals 14 residues. Here the CDR3 reads CASSLRFDNQPQHF. In DNA, the CDR3 is TGTGCCAGCAGCCTTCGGTTTGACAATCAGCCCCAGCATTTT.

The rearrangement joins TRBV6-1 to TRBJ2-1, with D possibly TRBD2 on 5 matching bases. The ends were cut back, 2 bases at V and 7 bases at J, with 6 bases in the middle. Per the germline V gene, CDR1 is MNHNS and CDR2 is SASEGT. This CDR3 spans 12 amino acids. The CDR3 DNA reads TGTGCCAGCAGTGAATGGGAGAATGAGCAGTTCTTC. Its protein product is CASSEWENEQFF.

The chain couples TRBV11-2 to TRBJ1-6; no reliable D call. The CDR3 runs 17 residues. CDR1 and CDR2 (germline): SGHAT, FQNNGV. The V end lost 5 bases, the J end lost 1 base, and 15 bases lay between the germline ends. DNA of the CDR3: TGTGCCAGCAGCCCCAGGTCGGGGTATTCCTATAATTCACCCCTCCACTTT. It codes for CASSPRSGYSYNSPLHF.

This clone has only one observation. The gene calls are TRBV5-1 and TRBJ2-7, with 8 positions matching TRBD1. The CDR3 sequence is 14 residues long. The J segment lost 2 bases and the V segment lost 3 bases, leaving 4 bases of the junction unmatched. CDR1 and CDR2 from the germline V gene are SGHRS and YFSETQ. This CDR3 reads CASSSGQEAYEQYF. The CDR3 DNA follows: TGCGCCAGCAGCTCGGGACAGGAGGCCTACGAGCAGTACTTC.

The J gene is TRBJ2-5, the V gene TRBV2; 9 bases line up with TRBD1. Germline V lookup: CDR1 SNHLY, CDR2 FYNNEI. This CDR3 spans 14 amino acids. J was trimmed by 5 bases and V by 4 bases; bases with no gene match: 5. This CDR3 is CASSGTGVVETQYF. The CDR3 nucleotides are TGTGCCAGCAGTGGGACAGGGGTTGTTGAGACCCAGTACTTC.

A few counts support this clone. The chain has TRBV4-2 and TRBJ2-1; D uncertain. This CDR3 has 13 residues. Germline V CDR1 and CDR2: LGHNA, YNFKEQ. The V end was cut by 0 bases, the J end by 14 bases, with 14 bases between. DNA of the CDR3: TGTGCCAGCAGCCAAGATCGCGCACTGGAGAAGTTCTTC. Its protein product is CASSQDRALEKFF.

V and J are TRBV7-9 and TRBJ2-5, with D possibly being TRBD1 (5 bases). V was trimmed by 4 bases and J by 2 bases, leaving 11 bases between them. Germline CDR1 SEHNR, CDR2 FQNEAQ (reference sequence). This CDR3 is built from 14 residues. For the CDR3, the DNA is TGTGCCAGCAGCTCATCTCGACAGCAAGAGACCCAGTACTTC. This gives the protein CASSSSRQQETQYF.

V and J are TRBV24-1 and TRBJ1-2; no reliable D call. Deletions cut 3 bases from V and 7 bases from J, with 8 bases between. Germline CDR1 reads KGHDR; CDR2 reads SFDVKD. The CDR3 has 12 residues. CDR3 sequence reads: CATSDGGVGYTF. CDR3 coding DNA: TGTGCCACCAGTGATGGAGGAGTTGGCTACACCTTC.

The chain links TRBV15 to TRBJ2-7; 7 nucleotides agree with TRBD2. The CDR3 is made up of 15 amino acids. Germline-derived CDR1 and CDR2 are LNHNV and YYDKDF (reference sequence). The J segment lost 7 bases and the V segment lost 0 bases, leaving 9 bases of the junction unmatched. CDR3 sequence: CATSRDPGGPGEQYF. The CDR3 nucleotides are TGTGCCACCAGCAGAGATCCGGGAGGTCCTGGAGAGCAGTACTTC.

DNA for the CDR3: TGTGCCAGCAGCTTAGACGGGAGGGGCGATGAGCAGTTCTTC. It codes for CASSLDGRGDEQFF. The gene calls are TRBV7-2 and TRBJ2-1; 8 positions agree with TRBD2. Unmatched junction bases numbered 4, after V lost 1 base and J lost 8 bases. Germline V gives CDR1 SGHTA, CDR2 FQGNSA. This CDR3 is 14 amino acids long. The full variable domain, completed using reference TRBV7-2 and TRBJ2-1, is GAGVSQSPSNKVTEKGKDVELRCDPISGHTALYWYRQSLGQGLEFLIYFQGNSAPDKSGLPSDRFSAERTGGSVSTLTIQRTQQEDSAVYLCASSLDGRGDEQFFGPGTRLTVL.

This clone was recorded once. The chain has TRBV7-9 and TRBJ1-4; no reliable D call. Germline CDR1 SEHNR, CDR2 FQNEAQ (reference sequence). The CDR3 length is 14 residues. V lost 1 base, J lost 2 bases, and 5 bases lay in between. The CDR3 DNA sequence: TGTGCCAGCAGCTTAGACAGTACTAATGAAAAACTGTTTTTT. This sequence encodes CASSLDSTNEKLFF.

The chain combines TRBV7-6 with TRBJ1-1; no firm D call. Trimming stripped 5 bases from V and 3 bases from J, with 10 bases between. CDR1 SGHVS and CDR2 FNYEAQ come from the germline V gene. The CDR3 is 13 residues long. CDR3: CASSPRLDTEAFF. The CDR3 DNA reads TGTGCCAGCAGCCCCCGGTTGGACACTGAAGCTTTCTTT. Together with reference TRBV7-6 and TRBJ1-1, the CDR3 gives the full variable domain: GAGVSQSPRYKVTKRGQDVALRCDPISGHVSLYWYRQALGQGPEFLTYFNYEAQQDKSGLPNDRFSAERPEGSISTLTIQRTEQRDSAMYRCASSPRLDTEAFFGQGTRLTVV.

V gene TRBV11-3 combines with J gene TRBJ2-1, with TRBD2 matching 7 bases. Germline values: CDR1 SGHNT, CDR2 YENEEA. The CDR3 extends over 14 amino acids. The V segment lost 2 bases and the J segment 7 bases; nucleotides outside the gene matches: 5. The CDR3 protein is CASSLIDGRNEQFF. The CDR3 bases are TGTGCCAGCAGCTTAATCGACGGGAGGAATGAGCAGTTCTTC.

This chain links TRBV24-1 with TRBJ2-3; 7 nucleotides agree with TRBD2. This CDR3 is built from 17 residues. Germline loops: CDR1 KGHDR, CDR2 SFDVKD. V was pared by 5 bases and J by 3 bases, with 13 bases of the junction left unmatched. This CDR3 is CATSGGSWDYQTDTQYF. DNA of the CDR3: TGTGCCACCAGTGGGGGGTCGTGGGACTACCAGACAGATACGCAGTATTTT.